The sequence of this T cell receptor beta chain was determined in a study of blood T cell repertoires in COVID-19. This clone was recorded a few times. Using immunoSEQ multiplex PCR, the repertoire was profiled, and TCRdb retains in-frame clones only, with some absent. The top ten clones hold 7% to 8% of a sample with 150,000 to 200,000 clones, more than 85% of them seen once. Cohort assignment relied on participant-reported clinical history. The sequence came from a woman aged 45-65 years who had recovered from COVID-19. What was sequenced was PBMCs or T cells enriched from blood (not recorded which).

This chain's CDR3 is CASSPDREYGYTF. The DNA of the CDR3 is TGTGCCAGCAGCCCCGACAGGGAATATGGCTACACCTTC. The chain has TRBV9 and TRBJ1-2, with TRBD1 matching 7 bases. Germline-derived CDR1 and CDR2 are SGDLS and YYNGEE. The CDR3 contains 13 residues. V gave up 4 bases and J gave up 5 bases; unmatched junction bases: 5.